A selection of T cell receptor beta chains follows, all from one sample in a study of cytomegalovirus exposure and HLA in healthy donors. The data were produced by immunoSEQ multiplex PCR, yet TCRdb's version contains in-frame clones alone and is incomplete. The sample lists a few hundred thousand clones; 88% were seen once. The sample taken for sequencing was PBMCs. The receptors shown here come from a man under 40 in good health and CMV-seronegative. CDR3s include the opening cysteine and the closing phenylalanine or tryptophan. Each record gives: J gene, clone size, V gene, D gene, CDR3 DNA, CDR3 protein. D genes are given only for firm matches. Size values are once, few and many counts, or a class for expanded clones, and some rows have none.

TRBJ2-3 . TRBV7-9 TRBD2 TGTGCCAGCTCCGTTAGCGGGGGGGACACAGATACGCAGTATTTT CASSVSGGDTDTQYF
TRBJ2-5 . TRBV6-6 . TGTGCCAGCAACAGGGTTGGGGGCCAAGAGACCCAGTACTTC CASNRVGGQETQYF
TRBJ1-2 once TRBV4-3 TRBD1 TGCGCCAGCAGCCAAGAAGGGGGACAGGGGGCGCACTATGGCTACACCTTC CASSQEGGQGAHYGYTF
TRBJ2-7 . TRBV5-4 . TGTGCCAGCAGCTTGAGACAGAGCTCCTACGAGCAGTACTTC CASSLRQSSYEQYF
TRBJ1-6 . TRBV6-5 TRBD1 TGTGCCAGCAGGACCGGGACAGCAAATTCACCCCTCCACTTT CASRTGTANSPLHF
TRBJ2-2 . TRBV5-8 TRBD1 TGTGCCAGCAGCCGACGGCAACGGGACAGGGACACCGGGGAGCTGTTTTTT CASSRRQRDRDTGELFF
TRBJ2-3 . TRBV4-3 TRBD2 TGCGCCAGCAGCCATGACCCGGCTAGCGGGGACACAGATACGCAGTATTTT CASSHDPASGDTDTQYF
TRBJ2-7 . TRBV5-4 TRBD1 TGTGCCAGCAGCCACCGGGACAGCCCCTACGAGCAGTACTTC CASSHRDSPYEQYF
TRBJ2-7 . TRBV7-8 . TGTGCCAGCAGCCCCGAGGGGGTAAACTACGAGCAGTACTTC CASSPEGVNYEQYF
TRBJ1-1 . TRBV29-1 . TGCAGCGGCGGGGGGGGCACTGAAGCTTTCTTT CSGGGGTEAFF
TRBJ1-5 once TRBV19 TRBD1 TGTGCCAGTAGTATAGCGACAGGGGGTAGTCAGCCCCAGCATTTT CASSIATGGSQPQHF
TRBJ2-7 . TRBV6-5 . TGTGCCAGCAGTCAGGGAACAGAAAGCCCCTACGAGCAGTACTTC CASSQGTESPYEQYF
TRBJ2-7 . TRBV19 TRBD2 TGTGCCAGTTCCCTAGCGGGGAGATACTACGAGCAGTACTTC CASSLAGRYYEQYF
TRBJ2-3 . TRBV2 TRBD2 TGTGCCAGCAGTTGGCTAGCGGGGCAGAGCCTCACAGATACGCAGTATTTT CASSWLAGQSLTDTQYF
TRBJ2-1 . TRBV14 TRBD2 TGTGCCAGCAGCCAAGATTGGGCTAGCGGGGGATACAATGAGCAGTTCTTC CASSQDWASGGYNEQFF
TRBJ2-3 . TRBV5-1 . TGCGCCAGCAGCTTGGGTCTAGCGACGGATACGCAGTATTTT CASSLGLATDTQYF
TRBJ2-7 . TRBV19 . TGTGCCAGTAGCCCACAGGGGGGGAGAAACGAGCAGTACTTC CASSPQGGRNEQYF
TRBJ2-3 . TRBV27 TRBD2 TGTGCCAGCAGTCTCGAGCGGGGAACGAGGGATACGCAGTATTTT CASSLERGTRDTQYF
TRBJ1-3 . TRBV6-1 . TGTGCCAGCAGTGAAGCGGCCTCTTCCTCTGGAAACACCATATATTTT CASSEAASSSGNTIYF
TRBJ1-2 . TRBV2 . TGTGCCAGCAGTGAATCAGGGGCTGACTATGGCTACACCTTC CASSESGADYGYTF
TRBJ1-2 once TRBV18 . TGTGCCAGCTCACCAACGGGGGAAGGTGGCTACACCTTC CASSPTGEGGYTF
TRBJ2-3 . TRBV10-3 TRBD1 TGTGCCATCACCACGGGACAGGCGGGTTCCACAGATACGCAGTATTTT CAITTGQAGSTDTQYF
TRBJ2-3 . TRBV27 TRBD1 TGTGCCAGCGGCTACAGGGGGGCCCTGGGAGATACGCAGTATTTT CASGYRGALGDTQYF
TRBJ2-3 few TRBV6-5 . TGTGCCAGCAGTTTTGGGGGCGACACAGATACGCAGTATTTT CASSFGGDTDTQYF
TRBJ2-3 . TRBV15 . TGTGCCACCAGCAGGCGAGCAGGGATGATCCCAGATACGCAGTATTTT CATSRRAGMIPDTQYF
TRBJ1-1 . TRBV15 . TGTGCCACCAGCAGTGGGGACACACACATTGAAGCTTTCTTT CATSSGDTHIEAFF
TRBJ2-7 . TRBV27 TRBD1 TGTGCCAGCAGTTTCGGCACAGGGGGCGCCTACGAGCAGTACTTC CASSFGTGGAYEQYF
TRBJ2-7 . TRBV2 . TGTGCCAGCAGAAACAGGGAACGGAGATCCTACGAGCAGTACTTC CASRNRERRSYEQYF
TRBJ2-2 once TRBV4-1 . TGCGCCAGCAGCCACGGTCCAGAGGACACCGGGGAGCTGTTTTTT CASSHGPEDTGELFF
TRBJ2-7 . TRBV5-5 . TGTGCCAGCAGCTTGGGCACAGGCTACGAGCAGTACTTC CASSLGTGYEQYF
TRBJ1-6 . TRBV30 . TGTGCCTGGACCCGGGGTAGCCCATATAATTCACCCCTCCACTTT CAWTRGSPYNSPLHF
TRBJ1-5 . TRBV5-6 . TGTGCCAGCAGCTTGGGGCTCTCTGCACATCAGCCCCAGCATTTT CASSLGLSAHQPQHF
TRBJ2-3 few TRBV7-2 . TGTGCCAGCAGCTTAGGGGGGCGCACAGATACGCAGTATTTT CASSLGGRTDTQYF
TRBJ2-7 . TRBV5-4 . TGTGCCAGCAGCTTGGAAACCGGGACAACCTACGAGCAGTACTTC CASSLETGTTYEQYF
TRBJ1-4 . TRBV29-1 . TGCAGCGTGGGTCCCGGGTCCTCGGAGGAAAAACTGTTTTTT CSVGPGSSEEKLFF
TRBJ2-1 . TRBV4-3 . TGCGCCAGCAGCCAAGAGGGGGCCGGATACAATGAGCAGTTCTTC CASSQEGAGYNEQFF
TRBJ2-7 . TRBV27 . TGTGCCAGCAGTTTCCGAGAATCCTACGAGCAGTACTTC CASSFRESYEQYF
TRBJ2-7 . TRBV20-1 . TGCAGTGCTAGTTCAGGTTGGGAGCAGTACTTC CSASSGWEQYF
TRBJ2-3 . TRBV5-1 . TGCGCCAGCAGCTTGGAAATATATACGCAGTATTTT CASSLEIYTQYF
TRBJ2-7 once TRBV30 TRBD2 TGTGCCTGGAGCGTTGGGACTAGCGGGGTTAGCTCCTACGAGCAGTACTTC CAWSVGTSGVSSYEQYF
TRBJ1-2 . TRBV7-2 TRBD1 TGTGCCAGCAGCTCGCAAGGGACAGCCCGAAATCCGTTATATGGCTACACCTTC CASSSQGTARNPLYGYTF
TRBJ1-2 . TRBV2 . TGTGCCAGCAGAGATGGGGCAGGGCTCTATGGCTACACCTTC CASRDGAGLYGYTF
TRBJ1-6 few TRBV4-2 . TGTGCCAGCAGCCAACAGGCCGAAGTGGGTTCACCCCTCCACTTT CASSQQAEVGSPLHF
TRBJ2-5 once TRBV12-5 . TGTGCTAGTGGTTGGAGGTACCAAGAGACCCAGTACTTC CASGWRYQETQYF
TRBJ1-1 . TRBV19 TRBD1 TGTGCCAGTAGTATCCCAATGAGGGGGCCGACTGAAGCTTTCTTT CASSIPMRGPTEAFF
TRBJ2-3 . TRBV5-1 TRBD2 TGCGCCAGCAGCTTGAGAGCTAGCGGGGGGTCCACAGATACGCAGTATTTT CASSLRASGGSTDTQYF
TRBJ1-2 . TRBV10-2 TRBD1 TGCGCCAGCAGTGAAAGGGGCAGGGGGTATGGCTACACCTTC CASSERGRGYGYTF
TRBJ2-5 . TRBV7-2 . TGTGCCAGCAGCTTAGCCGGCGGTCTAGCCTTGGAGACCCAGTACTTC CASSLAGGLALETQYF
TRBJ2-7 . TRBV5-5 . TGTGCCAGCAGCTCGAGGGACACCTCCTACGAGCAGTACTTC CASSSRDTSYEQYF
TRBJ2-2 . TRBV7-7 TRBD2 TGTGCCAGCAGCTTGCGGGGGAGTACCGGGGAGCTGTTTTTT CASSLRGSTGELFF
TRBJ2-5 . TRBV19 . TGTGCCAGTAATAGAGGCTACCAAGAGACCCAGTACTTC CASNRGYQETQYF
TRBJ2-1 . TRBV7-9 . TGTGCCAGCAGAGGGGGAACCTACAATGAGCAGTTCTTC CASRGGTYNEQFF